Listed below are T cell receptor beta chains from one sample, sequenced in a study of T cells after yellow fever vaccination. Via MiXCR, TCRdb re-called the 5' RACE reads, giving one row per CDR3 protein. The sample contains roughly 350,000 distinct CDR3 sequences, 4.1% of which appear only once. The sequencing here drew on PBMCs, taken 5 days after the yellow fever booster vaccination. All receptors come from a man aged 18 to 29 who received the YFV17D yellow fever vaccine. CDR3s include the opening cysteine and the closing phenylalanine or tryptophan. D genes are given only for firm matches. Clone size is stated in some rows and not others, as once, few, many or a class when expanded.

TRBV5-4	TRBJ2-1	few	.	CASSLHGDGSNEQFF	TGTGCCAGCAGCTTGCACGGGGACGGAAGCAATGAGCAGTTCTTC
TRBV5-1	TRBJ2-3	many	.	CASSDTSTSTDTQYF	TGCGCCAGCAGCGACACGTCGACCAGCACAGATACGCAGTATTTT
TRBV12-3/TRBV12-4	TRBJ2-7	many	.	CASSLIDISYEQYF	TGTGCCAGCAGCTTAATAGACATCTCTTACGAGCAGTACTTC
TRBV3-1	TRBJ2-3	few	TRBD2	CASAPMTSSDTQYF	TGTGCCAGCGCTCCAATGACTAGCTCAGATACGCAGTATTTT
TRBV27	TRBJ2-2	.	TRBD1	CASRGGDPGELFF	TGTGCCAGCCGAGGGGGCGATCCCGGGGAGCTGTTTTTT
TRBV20-1	TRBJ2-1	few	TRBD2	CSDRLAGDIYNEQFF	TGCAGTGACAGACTAGCGGGGGACATATACAATGAGCAGTTCTTC
TRBV27	TRBJ1-6	many	TRBD1	CASRSGTGVNSPLHF	TGTGCCAGCAGATCCGGGACAGGGGTTAATTCACCCCTCCACTTT
TRBV5-4	TRBJ2-3	few	.	CASSLDFTDTQYF	TGTGCCAGCAGCTTGGATTTCACAGATACGCAGTATTTT
TRBV12-3/TRBV12-4	TRBJ2-3	many	TRBD1	CASSSEQGAGDTQYF	TGTGCCAGCAGTTCTGAACAGGGGGCGGGAGATACGCAGTATTTT
TRBV27	TRBJ1-4	.	TRBD1	CASAPGGENEKLFF	TGTGCCAGCGCACCAGGGGGGGAGAATGAAAAACTGTTTTTT
TRBV4-1	TRBJ2-3	.	.	CASSPIPAARKDTQYF	TGCGCCAGCAGCCCTATCCCGGCGGCGCGGAAAGATACGCAGTATTTT
TRBV20-1	TRBJ1-5	.	.	CSTSPVGQPQHF	TGCAGTACGTCCCCGGTAGGGCAGCCCCAGCATTTT
TRBV27	TRBJ2-3	.	.	CASSFLSPWIGDTQYF	TGTGCCAGCAGTTTCCTCTCGCCCTGGATTGGAGATACGCAGTATTTT
TRBV5-1	TRBJ2-3	.	TRBD1	CASSLAGQGLDTQYF	TGCGCCAGCAGCTTGGCAGGACAGGGTCTAGATACGCAGTATTTT
TRBV20-1	TRBJ2-1	few	.	CSASFSSSSYNEQFF	TGCAGTGCTAGTTTCAGTTCCAGCTCCTACAATGAGCAGTTCTTC
TRBV12-3/TRBV12-4	TRBJ2-1	.	.	CASFPGGSYNEQFF	TGTGCCAGCTTCCCAGGCGGGTCCTACAATGAGCAGTTCTTC
TRBV7-9	TRBJ2-7	many	.	CASSFTNGPSYEQYF	TGTGCCAGCAGCTTTACCAACGGTCCCTCCTACGAGCAGTACTTC
TRBV4-3	TRBJ1-2	many	.	CASSQDLFGGTYGYTF	TGCGCCAGCAGCCAAGATCTTTTCGGGGGCACCTATGGCTACACCTTC
TRBV29-1	TRBJ2-7	many	TRBD1	CSVEFGTDSYEQYF	TGCAGCGTTGAATTCGGGACAGACTCCTACGAGCAGTACTTC
TRBV20-1	TRBJ1-5	.	.	CSASLQGNQPQHF	TGCAGTGCTAGTCTACAGGGTAATCAGCCCCAGCATTTT
TRBV27	TRBJ1-5	.	.	CASSLWGAAQPQHF	TGTGCCAGCAGTTTATGGGGGGCGGCTCAGCCCCAGCATTTT
TRBV6-5	TRBJ2-1	many	TRBD2	CASSPNSGGAYNEQFF	TGTGCCAGCAGTCCCAATAGCGGGGGGGCTTACAATGAGCAGTTCTTC
TRBV4-3	TRBJ2-2	many	.	CASSQEAQGLTGELFF	TGCGCCAGCAGCCAAGAGGCCCAGGGGCTCACCGGGGAGCTGTTTTTT
TRBV4-3	TRBJ1-6	.	.	CASSQAHGGNSPLHF	TGCGCCAGCAGCCAAGCACATGGTGGGAATTCACCCCTCCACTTT
TRBV12-3/TRBV12-4	TRBJ2-2	.	.	CASSHSTGTNTGELFF	TGTGCCAGCAGTCACTCTACAGGGACGAACACCGGGGAGCTGTTTTTT
TRBV7-8	TRBJ1-3	many	.	CASSLVEGSGGNTIYF	TGTGCCAGCAGCTTAGTAGAGGGGAGCGGTGGAAACACCATATATTTT
TRBV7-6	TRBJ2-1	few	.	CASSLEPGPYNEQFF	TGTGCCAGCAGCTTAGAGCCGGGGCCTTACAATGAGCAGTTCTTC
TRBV7-2	TRBJ1-2	.	.	CASSRGISNYGYTF	TGTGCCAGCAGTCGCGGGATCTCAAACTATGGCTACACCTTC
TRBV10-3	TRBJ2-5	few	.	CAIKTGTAGETQYF	TGTGCCATCAAGACCGGGACCGCGGGGGAGACCCAGTACTTC
TRBV24-1	TRBJ2-1	.	.	CATGFKGSYNEQFF	TGTGCCACCGGATTTAAGGGGTCCTACAATGAGCAGTTCTTC
TRBV7-9	TRBJ2-2	many	.	CASSSTELETGVQWGELFF	TGTGCCAGCAGCTCCACGGAGTTGGAGACAGGCGTGCAGTGGGGGGAGCTGTTTTTT
TRBV20-1	TRBJ2-1	many	.	CSAPTHNEQFF	TGCAGTGCCCCGACACACAATGAGCAGTTCTTC
TRBV12-3/TRBV12-4	TRBJ2-1	many	.	CASSPATDREQFF	TGTGCCAGCAGCCCAGCAACTGACAGGGAGCAGTTCTTC
TRBV5-1	TRBJ2-5	.	TRBD2	CASRRTSSGETQYF	TGCGCCAGCAGACGGACTAGTTCGGGAGAGACCCAGTACTTC
TRBV25-1	TRBJ2-5	.	.	CASNREWETQYF	TGTGCCAGCAACAGGGAATGGGAGACCCAGTACTTC
TRBV11-2	TRBJ2-3	.	TRBD1	CASSLRDRERTDTQYF	TGTGCCAGCAGCTTACGAGACAGGGAGAGGACAGATACGCAGTATTTT
TRBV21-1	TRBJ2-3	few	.	CASSKRRESTDTQYF	TGTGCCAGCAGCAAGAGGAGGGAAAGCACAGATACGCAGTATTTT
TRBV6-5	TRBJ2-7	few	TRBD2	CASSTSGGISYEQYF	TGTGCCAGCAGTACAAGCGGGGGGATCTCCTACGAGCAGTACTTC
TRBV3-1	TRBJ2-1	.	TRBD1	CASSPRTGEAYNEQFF	TGTGCCAGCAGCCCAAGGACAGGGGAAGCCTACAATGAGCAGTTCTTC
TRBV5-1	TRBJ2-5	many	TRBD2	CASSLGLAGGGQETQYF	TGCGCCAGCAGCTTGGGACTAGCGGGGGGCGGACAAGAGACCCAGTACTTC
TRBV9	TRBJ2-1	few	.	CASSVAHDSGGINEQFF	TGTGCCAGCAGCGTAGCCCACGACTCGGGGGGCATCAATGAGCAGTTCTTC
TRBV10-2	TRBJ2-7	many	.	CASRAEGRYVIRGDYEQYF	TGCGCCAGCAGAGCCGAGGGGAGATATGTGATCCGTGGCGACTACGAGCAGTACTTC
TRBV29-1	TRBJ2-5	many	.	CSVEARGGGETQYF	TGCAGCGTTGAAGCCCGGGGCGGAGGGGAGACCCAGTACTTC
TRBV7-9	TRBJ2-1	.	.	CASWGAVDEQFF	TGTGCCAGCTGGGGGGCTGTGGATGAGCAGTTCTTC
TRBV10-2	TRBJ2-7	.	TRBD2	CASSESRLAGAEQYF	TGCGCCAGCAGTGAGTCGAGGCTAGCGGGGGCCGAGCAGTACTTC
TRBV20-1	TRBJ1-4	many	.	CSARDPTRAEKLFF	TGCAGTGCTAGAGATCCTACTCGGGCGGAAAAACTGTTTTTT